The TCR beta chain described here comes from a study of T cell repertoires in cytomegalovirus infection (dated by TCRdb to the late 2010s). Context from the whole study: Recently identified HLA-C-restricted CMV epitopes, whose presentation resists viral immunomodulation, were targeted by peptide stimulations together with well-studied HLA-B-restricted epitopes. Donor HLA type was relevant to the analysis, because carriage of CMV infection together with the matching HLA type was indicated by public TCR beta signatures. General conclusions and limits of the study: In both this cohort and an independent cohort of several hundred donors, the cumulative frequency of public TCR beta family members distinguished carriers of CMV infection plus the relevant HLA type. The ex vivo response was dominated by HLA-C-restricted CMV-specific TCR beta clonotypes, which also provided the single most frequent clonotype in two of eight donors.

On this clonotype itself: The clone's antigen remains unknown. Base qualities are not provided; no much larger clone lies one nucleotide away.

Data came from an Illumina HiSeq 1500. The public reads were run again by TCRdb, first through fastp at Q25 and then through MiXCR, and only productive beta chains were kept. A single entry per CDR3 protein holds the most common genes and DNA from its merged rows. The sample profile shows about 330,000 distinct CDR3 sequences; roughly 34% of them were found once. The ten most abundant clones make up approximately 12% of the sample. The CDR3 spans 14 residues, from the cysteine through the phenylalanine. Here the CDR3 DNA is all that survives: 42 bases in frame from base 1. CDR1 is given as LNHDA and CDR2 as SQIVND, both from the germline V gene (reference sequence). At the junction V is shortened by 6 bases and J by 4 bases; bases outside the gene matches: 4. The treatment or condition label here, explained by the study, means: in vitro stimulation with specific CMV peptide epitopes to enrich CMV-specific T cells.

The rearrangement joined TRBV19 to TRBJ1-2, and TRBD1 matches 11 of the central bases. Source: cultured PBMCs, taken from culture after CMV antigen stimulation. The TCR was taken from a human donor in good health (CMV status not recorded). Some clones in this sample may be carry-over from other donors' samples. For the CDR3, the sequence is CASRGQGGFYGYTF. The DNA sequence is TGTGCCAGTAGGGGACAGGGGGGCTTCTATGGCTACACCTTC.